One sample yielded the 23 T cell receptor beta chains listed below, sequenced in a study of blood T cell repertoires in COVID-19 (dated by TCRdb to about 2020). The library came from the immunoSEQ multiplex PCR assay. TCRdb re-hosts the immuneACCESS table, in-frame sequences only. Its copies lack some clones; in the studies checked, an unresolved V gene accounts for under half of them, and the cause for the rest is not known. In all, the sample holds around 120,000 clones, and over 70% of those were seen once. The ten largest clones add up to 2% to 2.5% of the sample. The material sequenced was peripheral blood. The source is a man between 70 and 80 years old with acute or convalescent COVID-19.

V gene TRBV7-3 combines with J gene TRBJ1-1; maybe TRBD1 (5 bases). The V end was cut by 1 base, the J end by 4 bases, with 13 bases between. Germline loops: CDR1 SGHTA, CDR2 FQGTGA. The CDR3 length is 15 residues. The CDR3 coding sequence is TGTGCCAGCAGCTTAAAAGGGGAAGGAGCCACTGAAGCTTTCTTT. Its protein product is CASSLKGEGATEAFF.

V usage is TRBV19 and J usage is TRBJ2-2, with 11 bases matching TRBD1. V shed 8 bases and J 3 bases; nucleotides not matched to a gene: 5. The CDR3 runs to 15 residues. Per germline, CDR1 LNHDA and CDR2 SQIVND (reference sequence). CDR3: CASRGTGGDTGELFF. Written as DNA, the CDR3 is TGTGCCAGTCGGGGGACAGGGGGGGACACCGGGGAGCTGTTTTTT.

This sequence joins TRBV7-9 and TRBJ1-1; TRBD1 agrees at 9 bases. Per the germline V gene, CDR1 is SEHNR and CDR2 is FQNEAQ (reference sequence). The V and J ends lost 6 bases and 7 bases, in that order; junction bases with no gene match: 12. This CDR3 is built from 15 residues. CDR3 bases: TGTGCCAGCAGACCCTACCTGGACAGGGGAGTTGAAGCTTTCTTT. As protein: CASRPYLDRGVEAFF.

The J gene is TRBJ2-7, the V gene TRBV5-6, with TRBD2 identical over 11 bases. This CDR3 comprises 17 residues. In germline, CDR1 is SGHDT, CDR2 YYEEEE. The junction had 12 bases not matched to a gene; V was cut back by 3 bases and J by 4 bases. Here the CDR3 reads CASSSLLAGDVRYEQYF. As DNA, the CDR3 is TGTGCCAGCAGCTCCCTACTAGCGGGGGACGTAAGGTACGAGCAGTACTTC.

CDR3 DNA: TGCAGCGTTGGTCTTTCCGGGGGGAACGAAAAACTGTTTTTT. Translation: CSVGLSGGNEKLFF. The chain combines TRBV29-1 with TRBJ1-4; TRBD1 is a possible D gene (5 bases). CDR1 SQVTM and CDR2 ANQGSEA come from the germline V gene. With 4 bases removed from V and 8 bases from J, the gap between germline ends came to 17 bases. The CDR3 consists of 14 residues.

The J gene is TRBJ2-5, the V gene TRBV11-2; D gene unclear. The CDR3 has 13 amino acids. Germline values: CDR1 SGHAT, CDR2 FQNNGV. Between the trimmed V and J ends, which lost 0 bases and 9 bases, there was a span of 11 bases. The DNA of the CDR3 is TGTGCCAGCAGCTTAGATACCAGCGAGGCCCAGTACTTC. This sequence encodes CASSLDTSEAQYF.

This clone was counted a single time. The DNA of the CDR3 is TGTGCCAGCAGTTACTCTAGCGGGGTGCACACCGGGGAGCTGTTTTTT. Translating gives CASSYSSGVHTGELFF. The chain combines TRBV6-6 with TRBJ2-2, with TRBD2 identical over 8 bases. Germline lookup yields CDR1 MNHNY and CDR2 SVGAGI (reference sequence). V lost 0 bases and J lost 3; bases outside the gene matches: 3. This CDR3 spans 16 amino acids.

This clone counts as medium-sized. The chain combines TRBV19 with TRBJ2-4; a possible D gene is TRBD1 (7 bases). CDR1 and CDR2 (germline): LNHDA, SQIVND (reference sequence). With 3 bases removed from V and 0 bases from J, the gap between germline ends came to 21 bases. This CDR3 contains 19 residues. For the CDR3, the DNA is TGTGCCAGTAGTATTCGGGCGCAGGGGGAGGCCCTAGCCAAAAACATTCAGTACTTC. This translates into CASSIRAQGEALAKNIQYF. Filled out from reference TRBV19 and TRBJ2-4, the complete variable domain reads DGGITQSPKYLFRKEGQNVTLSCEQNLNHDAMYWYRQDPGQGLRLIYYSQIVNDFQKGDIAEGYSVSREKKESFPLTVTSAQKNPTAFYLCASSIRAQGEALAKNIQYFGAGTRLSVL.

This chain links TRBV4-2 with TRBJ1-1; a weak D match, TRBD1 (6 bases). The germline V gene has CDR1 LGHNA and CDR2 YNFKEQ. CDR3 length: 15 residues. The V end lost 0 bases, the J end lost 6 bases, and 14 bases lay between the germline ends. The CDR3 DNA reads as TGTGCCAGCAGCCAAGATCGGCAGGGGAGCCCTGAAGCTTTCTTT. As protein: CASSQDRQGSPEAFF.

This clone has a handful of counts. The chain couples TRBV5-8 to TRBJ1-2; possibly TRBD1 for D (6 bases). Trimming took off 0 bases at V and 4 bases at J, with 19 bases between the two ends. Germline V gene sequence: CDR1 SGHTS, CDR2 YDEGEE. The CDR3 sequence is 17 residues long. Written as DNA, the CDR3 is TGTGCCAGCAGCTTGGCAAATCGACAGGTCCTGGGCTATGGCTACACCTTC. Protein product: CASSLANRQVLGYGYTF.

The chain recombines TRBV15 with TRBJ1-1; 9 nucleotides align to TRBD1. This CDR3 spans 13 amino acids. J was trimmed by 4 bases and V by 11 bases; bases with no gene match: 8. Germline lookup yields CDR1 LNHNV and CDR2 YYDKDF (reference sequence). CDR3 residues: CASDRGAGTEAFF. The DNA for the CDR3 is TGTGCCTCGGACAGGGGTGCGGGCACTGAAGCTTTCTTT.

The genes are TRBV2 and TRBJ1-6, with D perhaps matching TRBD1 (6 bases). Germline V gene lookup returns CDR1 SNHLY and CDR2 FYNNEI. With 7 bases removed from V and 14 bases from J, the gap between germline ends came to 15 bases. This CDR3 is 12 amino acids long. DNA of the CDR3: TGTGCCAGCAAGGCAGGGGAAGAATCCCTCCACTTT. The encoded protein is CASKAGEESLHF.

The chain recombines TRBV5-1 with TRBJ1-1; TRBD1 might be the D (6 bases). The CDR3 totals 15 residues. Germline CDR1 is SGHRS and CDR2 is YFSETQ. The V end was cut by 3 bases, the J end by 2 bases, with 14 bases between. The CDR3 DNA reads TGCGCCAGCAGCTCTGGGGGGGCGATTAACACTGAAGCTTTCTTT. Protein: CASSSGGAINTEAFF.

The rearrangement joins TRBV6-2 or TRBV6-3 to TRBJ1-1; TRBD1 matches at 9 bases. The ends lost 2 bases at V and 6 bases at J; junction bases unmatched: 7. The V gene's germline CDR1 is MNHEY and CDR2 SVGEGT. CDR3 length equals 15 residues. CDR3 coding DNA: TGTGCCAGCAGTTACATGCGACAGGGGGTCGCTGAAGCTTTCTTT. Protein: CASSYMRQGVAEAFF.

V usage is TRBV14 and J usage is TRBJ2-7; 7 nucleotides agree with TRBD1. V gave up 4 bases and J gave up 2 bases; unmatched junction bases: 8. This CDR3 has 15 residues. Germline CDR1 and CDR2: SGHDN and FVKESK. The CDR3 is CASSRSGTVAYEQYF. The CDR3 nucleotides read TGTGCCAGCAGCCGGTCCGGGACAGTAGCCTACGAGCAGTACTTC.

The chain employs TRBV12-5 and TRBJ2-7; no firm D call. The CDR3 contains 13 residues. CDR1 and CDR2 from the germline V gene are LGHNT and FRNRAP. Trimming shortened V by 6 bases and J by 4 bases, and 13 bases separated the two germline ends. The CDR3, as DNA: TGTGCTAGTGGCACAACGAACCAATACGAGCAGTACTTC. This encodes CASGTTNQYEQYF.

This sequence joins TRBV9 and TRBJ1-5; 8 nucleotides match TRBD1. Looked up from germline, CDR1 is SGDLS and CDR2 is YYNGEE. This CDR3 has 15 residues. V lost 0 bases to trimming and J lost 5 bases; unmatched junction nucleotides: 4. CDR3 amino acids: CASSVGDRQDQPQHF. For the CDR3, the DNA is TGTGCCAGCAGCGTAGGGGACAGGCAAGATCAGCCCCAGCATTTT.

V is TRBV4-3 and J is TRBJ2-5; 13 nucleotides align to TRBD2. CDR3 size: 18 residues. Trimming cost V 5 bases and J 5 bases; bases outside gene matches: 14. Germline V gene data show CDR1 as LGHNA and CDR2 as YSLEER. DNA for the CDR3: TGCGCCAGCAGCAAAAGGACTAGCGGGGGCGATTTGGCGGAGACCCAGTACTTC. This translates into CASSKRTSGGDLAETQYF.

V usage is TRBV10-3 and J usage is TRBJ2-1; D might be TRBD2 (6 bases). Germline CDR1 ENHRY, CDR2 SYGVKD. This CDR3 comprises 15 residues. The ends were cut back, 0 bases at V and 6 bases at J, with 12 bases in the middle. The CDR3 protein is CAISESNRGSNEQFF. The CDR3 DNA sequence: TGTGCCATCAGTGAGTCGAACCGGGGGAGCAATGAGCAGTTCTTC.

The gene calls are TRBV4-3 and TRBJ2-3; D perhaps matches TRBD2 (6 bases). CDR3 size: 16 residues. The V gene's germline CDR1 is LGHNA and CDR2 YSLEER. The ends were cut back, 1 base at V and 0 bases at J, with 11 bases in the middle. The CDR3 reads CASSQAVGTSTDTQYF. In nucleotides, the CDR3 is TGCGCCAGCAGCCAAGCCGTCGGGACTAGCACAGATACGCAGTATTTT.

The sample holds one count of this clone. The V gene is TRBV7-9, the J gene TRBJ1-2; TRBD1 matches 7 bases. Germline loops: CDR1 SEHNR, CDR2 FQNEAQ (reference sequence). Germline trimming cut 4 bases from V and 8 bases from J; bases unmatched to any gene: 13. CDR3 length: 15 amino acids. In nucleotides, the CDR3 is TGTGCCAGCAGCTACCGGGACAGAGCTTTGGGGGGCTACACCTTC. Translation: CASSYRDRALGGYTF.

The chain links TRBV6-6 to TRBJ2-3, with a tentative D call TRBD1 (6 bases). V lost 4 bases and J lost 5, with 10 bases in between. Germline CDR1 reads MNHNY; CDR2 reads SVGAGI (reference sequence). This CDR3 has 13 residues. CDR3 sequence (DNA): TGTGCCAGCAGTTCCCAGGGGATAGATACGCAGTATTTT. It yields the protein CASSSQGIDTQYF.

The chain employs TRBV7-3 and TRBJ2-2; D is perhaps TRBD2 (6 bases). This CDR3 has 17 amino acids. The germline gives CDR1 SGHTA, CDR2 FQGTGA. Between the trimmed V and J ends, which lost 5 bases and 8 bases, there was a span of 24 bases. CDR3 coding DNA: TGTGCCAGCAGCCCAGGCGGCGCGGGGCCTCTAGAGGGGGAGCTGTTTTTT. This sequence encodes CASSPGGAGPLEGELFF. The full variable domain, in which reference TRBV7-3 and TRBJ2-2 provide the parts outside the CDR3, is GAGVSQTPSNKVTEKGKYVELRCDPISGHTALYWYRQSLGQGPEFLIYFQGTGAADDSGLPNDRFFAVRPEGSVSTLKIQRTERGDSAVYLCASSPGGAGPLEGELFFGEGSRLTVL.